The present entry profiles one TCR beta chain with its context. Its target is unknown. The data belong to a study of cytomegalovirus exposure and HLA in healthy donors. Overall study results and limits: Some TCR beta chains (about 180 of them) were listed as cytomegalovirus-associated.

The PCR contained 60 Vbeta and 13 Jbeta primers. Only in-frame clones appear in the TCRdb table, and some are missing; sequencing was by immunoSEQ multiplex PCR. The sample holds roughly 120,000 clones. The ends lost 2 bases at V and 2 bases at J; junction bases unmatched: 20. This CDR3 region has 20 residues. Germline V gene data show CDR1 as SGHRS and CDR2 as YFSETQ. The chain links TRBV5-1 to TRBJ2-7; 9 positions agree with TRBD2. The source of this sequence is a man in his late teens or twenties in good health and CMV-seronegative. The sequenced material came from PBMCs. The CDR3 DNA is TGCGCCAGCAGCTTTTCCATGGACAGCGACCGTGGCGGGAGGGCCTACGAGCAGTACTTC. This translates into CASSFSMDSDRGGRAYEQYF. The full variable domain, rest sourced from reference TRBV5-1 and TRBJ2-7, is KAGVTQTPRYLIKTRGQQVTLSCSPISGHRSVSWYQQTPGQGLQFLFEYFSETQRNKGNFPGRFSGRQFSNSRSEMNVSTLELGDSALYLCASSFSMDSDRGGRAYEQYFGPGTRLTVT.